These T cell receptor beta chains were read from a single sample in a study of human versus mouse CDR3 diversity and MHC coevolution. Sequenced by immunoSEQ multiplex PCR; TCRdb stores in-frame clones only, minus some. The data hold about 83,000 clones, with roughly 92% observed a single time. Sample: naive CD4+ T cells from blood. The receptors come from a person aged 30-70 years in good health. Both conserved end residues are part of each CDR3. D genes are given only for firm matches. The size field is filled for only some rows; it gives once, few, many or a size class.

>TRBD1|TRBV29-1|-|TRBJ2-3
CTSRQGVTDTQYF
TGCACGTCTAGACAGGGGGTAACAGATACGCAGTATTTT
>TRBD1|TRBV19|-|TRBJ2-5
CASSNLRGQGAAETQYF
TGTGCCAGTAGTAACCTTCGGGGACAGGGGGCTGCGGAGACCCAGTACTTC
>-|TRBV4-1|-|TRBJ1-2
CASSQDRVPYGYTF
TGCGCCAGCAGCCAAGACCGGGTACCCTATGGCTACACCTTC
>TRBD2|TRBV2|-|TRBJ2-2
CASRGLAGGLRELFF
TGTGCCAGCCGAGGACTAGCGGGGGGGCTCAGGGAGCTGTTTTTT
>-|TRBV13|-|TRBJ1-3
CASSLVAGRSGNTIYF
TGTGCCAGCAGCTTAGTGGCAGGCCGAAGTGGAAACACCATATATTTT
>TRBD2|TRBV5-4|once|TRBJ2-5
CASSLGTSVQETQYF
TGTGCCAGCAGCTTGGGGACTAGCGTACAAGAGACCCAGTACTTC
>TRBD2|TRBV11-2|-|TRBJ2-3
CASSPRLAGATTDTQYF
TGTGCCAGCAGCCCACGACTAGCGGGGGCCACCACAGATACGCAGTATTTT
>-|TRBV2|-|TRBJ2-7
CASSSTGLYEQYF
TGTGCCAGCAGCTCGACAGGCCTCTACGAGCAGTACTTC
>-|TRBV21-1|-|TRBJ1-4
CASSKKGGSRDRGLTTNEKLFF
TGTGCCAGCAGCAAGAAGGGGGGGAGCCGGGACAGGGGGCTTACGACTAATGAAAAACTGTTTTTT
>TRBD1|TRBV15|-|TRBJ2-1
CATIPGQGLRRWGGAQFF
TGTGCCACCATTCCGGGACAGGGGCTCCGGAGGTGGGGAGGGGCGCAGTTCTTC
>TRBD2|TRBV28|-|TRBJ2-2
CASLAGGPLPSNTGELFF
TGTGCCAGCTTAGCGGGGGGGCCCTTGCCCTCGAACACCGGGGAGCTGTTTTTT
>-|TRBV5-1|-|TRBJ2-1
CASSFLLADRYNEQFF
TGCGCCAGCAGCTTTCTTTTAGCGGATCGGTACAATGAGCAGTTCTTC
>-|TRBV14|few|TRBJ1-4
CASSPRDEKLFF
TGTGCCAGCAGCCCCAGGGATGAAAAACTGTTTTTT
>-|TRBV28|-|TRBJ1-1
CASRSEVSRVGWNTEAFF
TGTGCCAGCAGGTCAGAGGTCAGCAGGGTAGGGTGGAACACTGAAGCTTTCTTT